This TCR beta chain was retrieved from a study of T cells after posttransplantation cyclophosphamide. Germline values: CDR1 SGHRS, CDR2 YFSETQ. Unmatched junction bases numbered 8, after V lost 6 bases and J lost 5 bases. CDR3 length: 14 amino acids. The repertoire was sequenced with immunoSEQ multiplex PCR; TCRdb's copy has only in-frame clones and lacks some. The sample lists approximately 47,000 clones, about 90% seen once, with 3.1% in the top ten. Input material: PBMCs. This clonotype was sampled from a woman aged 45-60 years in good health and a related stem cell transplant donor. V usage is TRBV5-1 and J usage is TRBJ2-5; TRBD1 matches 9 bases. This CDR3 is CASTIQGALETQYF. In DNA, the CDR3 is TGCGCCAGCACTATACAGGGGGCCTTGGAGACCCAGTACTTC.